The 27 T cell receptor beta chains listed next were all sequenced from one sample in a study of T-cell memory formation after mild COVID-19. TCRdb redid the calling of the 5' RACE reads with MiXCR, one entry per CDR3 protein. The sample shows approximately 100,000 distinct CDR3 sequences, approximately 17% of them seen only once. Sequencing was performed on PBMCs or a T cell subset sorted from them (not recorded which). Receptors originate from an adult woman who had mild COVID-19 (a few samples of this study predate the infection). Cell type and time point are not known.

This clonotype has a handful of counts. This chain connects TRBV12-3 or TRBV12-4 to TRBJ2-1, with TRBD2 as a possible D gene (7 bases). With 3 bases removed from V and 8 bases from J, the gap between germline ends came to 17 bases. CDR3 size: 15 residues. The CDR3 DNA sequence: TGTGCCAGCAGTTTTTGGGGGGGGGCTAAGGATGAGCAGTTCTTC. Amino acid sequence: CASSFWGGAKDEQFF.

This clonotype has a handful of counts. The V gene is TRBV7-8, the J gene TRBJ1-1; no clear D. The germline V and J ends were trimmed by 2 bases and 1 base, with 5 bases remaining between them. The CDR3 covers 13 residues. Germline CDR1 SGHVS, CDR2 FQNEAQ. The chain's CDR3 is CASSLRENTEAFF. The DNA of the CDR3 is TGTGCCAGCAGCTTAAGAGAGAACACTGAAGCTTTCTTT.

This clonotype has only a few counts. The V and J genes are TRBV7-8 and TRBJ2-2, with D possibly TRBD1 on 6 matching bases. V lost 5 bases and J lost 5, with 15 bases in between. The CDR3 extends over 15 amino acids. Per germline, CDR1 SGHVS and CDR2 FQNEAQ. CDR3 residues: CASSPDRLATGELFF. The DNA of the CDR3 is TGTGCCAGCAGCCCCGACAGGTTGGCAACCGGGGAGCTGTTTTTT. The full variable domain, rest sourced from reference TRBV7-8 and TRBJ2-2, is GAGVSQSPRYKVAKRGQDVALRCDPISGHVSLFWYQQALGQGPEFLTYFQNEAQLDKSGLPSDRFFAERPEGSVSTLKIQRTQQEDSAVYLCASSPDRLATGELFFGEGSRLTVL.

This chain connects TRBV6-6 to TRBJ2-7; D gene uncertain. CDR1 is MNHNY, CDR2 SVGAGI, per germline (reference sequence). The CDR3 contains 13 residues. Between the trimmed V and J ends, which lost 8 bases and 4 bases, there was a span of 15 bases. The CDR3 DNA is TGTGCCAGCGGCAGATGGGCGTCGTACGAGCAGTACTTC. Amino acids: CASGRWASYEQYF.

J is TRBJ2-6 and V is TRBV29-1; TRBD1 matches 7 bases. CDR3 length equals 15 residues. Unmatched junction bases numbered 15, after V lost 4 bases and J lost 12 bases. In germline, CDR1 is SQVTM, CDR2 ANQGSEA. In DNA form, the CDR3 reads TGCAGCGTTGTAGGGGTAGATCGGACAGGCACCGTCCTGACTTTC. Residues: CSVVGVDRTGTVLTF. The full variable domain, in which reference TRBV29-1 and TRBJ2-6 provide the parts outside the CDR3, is SAVISQKPSRDICQRGTSLTIQCQVDSQVTMMFWYRQQPGQSLTLIATANQGSEATYESGFVIDKFPISRPNLTFSTLTVSNMSPEDSSIYLCSVVGVDRTGTVLTFGAGSRLTVL.

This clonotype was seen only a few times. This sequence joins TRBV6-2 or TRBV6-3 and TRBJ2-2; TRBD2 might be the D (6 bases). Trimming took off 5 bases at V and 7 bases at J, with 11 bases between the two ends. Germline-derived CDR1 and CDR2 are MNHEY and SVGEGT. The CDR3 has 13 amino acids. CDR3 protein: CASSPRLDGELFF. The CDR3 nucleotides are TGTGCCAGCAGTCCCCGACTAGACGGGGAGCTGTTTTTT.

The CDR3 here is CASSLALTGYEQYF. In DNA, the CDR3 is TGTGCCAGCAGCTTAGCGCTGACAGGCTACGAGCAGTACTTC. J is TRBJ2-7 and V is TRBV11-2; the D gene is possibly TRBD1 (6 bases). Between the trimmed V and J ends, which lost 1 base and 3 bases, there was a span of 10 bases. Per the germline V gene, CDR1 is SGHAT and CDR2 is FQNNGV. This CDR3 region has 14 residues.

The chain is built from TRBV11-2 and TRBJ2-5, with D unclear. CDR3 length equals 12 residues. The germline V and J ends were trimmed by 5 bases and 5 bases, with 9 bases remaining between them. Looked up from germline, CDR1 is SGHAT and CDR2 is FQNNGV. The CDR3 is CASSDFRETQYF. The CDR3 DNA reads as TGTGCCAGCAGCGACTTCAGGGAGACCCAGTACTTC.

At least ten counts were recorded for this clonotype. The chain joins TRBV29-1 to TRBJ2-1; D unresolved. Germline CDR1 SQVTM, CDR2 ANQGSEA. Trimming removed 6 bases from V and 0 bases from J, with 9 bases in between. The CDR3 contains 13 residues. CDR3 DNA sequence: TGCAGCGTCGGACGCGGCTCCTACAATGAGCAGTTCTTC. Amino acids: CSVGRGSYNEQFF.

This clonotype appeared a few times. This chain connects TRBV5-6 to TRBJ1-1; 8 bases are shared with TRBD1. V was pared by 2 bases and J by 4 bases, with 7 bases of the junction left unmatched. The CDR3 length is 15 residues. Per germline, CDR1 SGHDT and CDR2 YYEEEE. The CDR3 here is CASSLGGTGRTEAFF. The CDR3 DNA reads TGTGCCAGCAGCTTAGGGGGGACAGGCCGCACTGAAGCTTTCTTT.

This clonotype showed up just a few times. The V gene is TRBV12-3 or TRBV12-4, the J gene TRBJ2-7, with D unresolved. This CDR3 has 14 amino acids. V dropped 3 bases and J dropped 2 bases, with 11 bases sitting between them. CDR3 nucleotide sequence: TGTGCCAGCAGTTTTCTCGGCAGCACCTACGAGCAGTACTTC. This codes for CASSFLGSTYEQYF.

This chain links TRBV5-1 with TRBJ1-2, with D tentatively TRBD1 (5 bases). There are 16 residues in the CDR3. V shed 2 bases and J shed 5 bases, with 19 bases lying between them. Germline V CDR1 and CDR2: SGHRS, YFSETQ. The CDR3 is CASSFTMDTHVYGYTF. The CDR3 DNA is TGCGCCAGCAGCTTTACGATGGACACCCACGTTTATGGCTACACCTTC. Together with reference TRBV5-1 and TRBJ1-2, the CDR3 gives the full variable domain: KAGVTQTPRYLIKTRGQQVTLSCSPISGHRSVSWYQQTPGQGLQFLFEYFSETQRNKGNFPGRFSGRQFSNSRSEMNVSTLELGDSALYLCASSFTMDTHVYGYTFGSGTRLTVV.

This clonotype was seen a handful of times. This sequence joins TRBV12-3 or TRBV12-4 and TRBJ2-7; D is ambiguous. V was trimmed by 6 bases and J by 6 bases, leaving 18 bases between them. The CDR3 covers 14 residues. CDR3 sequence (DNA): TGTGCCAGCAGCTTAAACGTGGACCTAAGCGAGCAGTACTTC. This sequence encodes CASSLNVDLSEQYF.

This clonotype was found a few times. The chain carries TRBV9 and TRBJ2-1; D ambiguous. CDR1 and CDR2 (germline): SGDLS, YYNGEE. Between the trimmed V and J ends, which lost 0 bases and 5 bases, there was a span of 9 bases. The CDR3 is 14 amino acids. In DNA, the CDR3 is TGTGCCAGCAGCGTAGTGTGGCAAGACAATGAGCAGTTCTTC. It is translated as CASSVVWQDNEQFF.

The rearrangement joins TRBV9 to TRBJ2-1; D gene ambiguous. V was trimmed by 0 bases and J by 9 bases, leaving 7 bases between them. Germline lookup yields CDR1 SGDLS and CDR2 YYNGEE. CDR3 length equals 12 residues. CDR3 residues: CASSVGISEQFF. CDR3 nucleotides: TGTGCCAGCAGCGTAGGCATCAGTGAGCAGTTCTTC.

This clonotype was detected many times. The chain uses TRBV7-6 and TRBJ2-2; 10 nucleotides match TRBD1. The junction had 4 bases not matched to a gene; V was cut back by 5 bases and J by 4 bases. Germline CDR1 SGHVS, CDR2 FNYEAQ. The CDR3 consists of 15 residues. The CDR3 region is CASSPGTGVTGELFF. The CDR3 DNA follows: TGTGCCAGCAGCCCCGGGACAGGGGTCACCGGGGAGCTGTTTTTT.

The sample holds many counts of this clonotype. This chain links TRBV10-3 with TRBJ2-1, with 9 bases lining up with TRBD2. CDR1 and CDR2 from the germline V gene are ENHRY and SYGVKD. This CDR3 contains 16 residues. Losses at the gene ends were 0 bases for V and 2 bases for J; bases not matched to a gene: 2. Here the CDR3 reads CAISESWTSAYNEQFF. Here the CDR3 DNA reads TGTGCCATCAGTGAGTCGTGGACTAGCGCCTACAATGAGCAGTTCTTC.

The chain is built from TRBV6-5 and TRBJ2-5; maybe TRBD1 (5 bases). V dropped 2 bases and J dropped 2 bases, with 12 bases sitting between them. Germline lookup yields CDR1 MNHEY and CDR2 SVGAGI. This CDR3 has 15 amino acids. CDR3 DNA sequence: TGTGCCAGCAGTTACAGTCAGGGCATACAAGAGACCCAGTACTTC. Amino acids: CASSYSQGIQETQYF.

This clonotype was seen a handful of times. CDR3 protein: CASSLTYRDGQFF. The CDR3 DNA is TGTGCCAGCAGTTTAACTTACCGGGACGGGCAGTTCTTC. The V gene is TRBV27, the J gene TRBJ2-1; either TRBD1 or TRBD2 may fit D (5 bases each). The CDR3 length is 13 residues. Germline V CDR1 and CDR2: MNHEY, SMNVEV (reference sequence). V was shortened by 2 bases and J by 12 bases, with 14 bases between the two germline ends.

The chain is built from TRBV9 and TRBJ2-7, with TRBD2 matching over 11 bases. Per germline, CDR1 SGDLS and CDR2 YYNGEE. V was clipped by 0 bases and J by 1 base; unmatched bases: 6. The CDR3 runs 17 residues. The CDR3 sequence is CASSVAPSGRQSYEQYF. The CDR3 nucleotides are TGTGCCAGCAGCGTAGCTCCTAGCGGGAGGCAGTCCTACGAGCAGTACTTC.

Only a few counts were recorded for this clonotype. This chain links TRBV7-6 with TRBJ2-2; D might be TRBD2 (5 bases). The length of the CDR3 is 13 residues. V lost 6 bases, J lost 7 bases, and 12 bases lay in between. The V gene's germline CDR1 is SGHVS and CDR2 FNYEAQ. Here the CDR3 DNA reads TGTGCCAGCAGTCTAGGAGGTGACGGGGAGCTGTTTTTT. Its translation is CASSLGGDGELFF.

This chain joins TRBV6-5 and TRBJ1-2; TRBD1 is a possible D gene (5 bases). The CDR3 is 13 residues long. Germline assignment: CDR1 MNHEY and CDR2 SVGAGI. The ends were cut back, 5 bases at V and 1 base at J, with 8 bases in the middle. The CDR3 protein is CASSQGYNYGYTF. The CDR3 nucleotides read TGTGCCAGCAGTCAGGGATATAACTATGGCTACACCTTC.

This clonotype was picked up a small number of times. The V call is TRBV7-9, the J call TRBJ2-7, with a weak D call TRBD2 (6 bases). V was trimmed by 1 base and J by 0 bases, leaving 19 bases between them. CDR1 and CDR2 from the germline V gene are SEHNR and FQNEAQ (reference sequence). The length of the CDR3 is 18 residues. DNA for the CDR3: TGTGCCAGCAGCTTAGGGGCTTTAGCGGACCTAAGCTCCTACGAGCAGTACTTC. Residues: CASSLGALADLSSYEQYF.

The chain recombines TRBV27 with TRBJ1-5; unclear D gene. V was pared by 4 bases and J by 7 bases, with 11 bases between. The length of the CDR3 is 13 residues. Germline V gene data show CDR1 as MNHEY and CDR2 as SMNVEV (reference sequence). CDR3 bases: TGTGCCAGCAGTTATGCGGTGAGACAGCCCCAGCATTTT. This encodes CASSYAVRQPQHF.

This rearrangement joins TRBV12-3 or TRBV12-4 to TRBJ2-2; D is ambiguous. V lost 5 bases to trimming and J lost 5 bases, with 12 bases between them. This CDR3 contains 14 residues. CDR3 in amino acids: CASSPSSSTGELFF. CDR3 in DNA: TGTGCCAGCAGTCCGTCGAGTTCTACCGGGGAGCTGTTTTTT.

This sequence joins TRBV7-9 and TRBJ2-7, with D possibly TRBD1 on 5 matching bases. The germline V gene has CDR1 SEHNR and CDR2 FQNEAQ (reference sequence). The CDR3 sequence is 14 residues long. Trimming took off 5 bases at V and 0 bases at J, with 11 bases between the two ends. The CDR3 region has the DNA TGTGCCAGCAGCCCCGAGGACAACTCCTACGAGCAGTACTTC. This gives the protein CASSPEDNSYEQYF.

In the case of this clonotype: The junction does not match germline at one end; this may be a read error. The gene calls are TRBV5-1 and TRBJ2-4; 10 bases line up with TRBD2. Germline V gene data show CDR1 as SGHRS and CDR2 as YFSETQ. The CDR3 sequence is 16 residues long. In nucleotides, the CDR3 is TGCGCCAGCCGCTTGGGTACTAGCGGGACTGGAAACATTCAGTACTTC. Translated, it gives CASRLGTSGTGNIQYF.